This T cell receptor (beta chain) came from a study of vaccination and CD4 T cells after COVID-19. Study-wide context: Six male and four female convalescents took part, two of them Hispanic.

A single record per CDR3 protein comes from TCRdb applying MiXCR to the PCR reads. The sample shows more than 20,000 distinct CDR3 sequences, approximately 51% of them seen only once. This CDR3 is 19 amino acids long. The rearrangement joins TRBV21-1 to TRBJ2-2; whether TRBD2, the table's D call, matches the DNA was not checked. TRBV21-1 is given as a pseudogene. The source is a human donor who had recovered from COVID-19. Sequences were derived from CD4+ T cells from blood, sampled before SARS-CoV-2 vaccination. DNA of the CDR3: TGTGCCAGCAGCAAAGGCGGCACCCGCGACCGTCGAAGGACCGGGGAGCTGTTTTTT. This translates into CASSKGGTRDRRRTGELFF.